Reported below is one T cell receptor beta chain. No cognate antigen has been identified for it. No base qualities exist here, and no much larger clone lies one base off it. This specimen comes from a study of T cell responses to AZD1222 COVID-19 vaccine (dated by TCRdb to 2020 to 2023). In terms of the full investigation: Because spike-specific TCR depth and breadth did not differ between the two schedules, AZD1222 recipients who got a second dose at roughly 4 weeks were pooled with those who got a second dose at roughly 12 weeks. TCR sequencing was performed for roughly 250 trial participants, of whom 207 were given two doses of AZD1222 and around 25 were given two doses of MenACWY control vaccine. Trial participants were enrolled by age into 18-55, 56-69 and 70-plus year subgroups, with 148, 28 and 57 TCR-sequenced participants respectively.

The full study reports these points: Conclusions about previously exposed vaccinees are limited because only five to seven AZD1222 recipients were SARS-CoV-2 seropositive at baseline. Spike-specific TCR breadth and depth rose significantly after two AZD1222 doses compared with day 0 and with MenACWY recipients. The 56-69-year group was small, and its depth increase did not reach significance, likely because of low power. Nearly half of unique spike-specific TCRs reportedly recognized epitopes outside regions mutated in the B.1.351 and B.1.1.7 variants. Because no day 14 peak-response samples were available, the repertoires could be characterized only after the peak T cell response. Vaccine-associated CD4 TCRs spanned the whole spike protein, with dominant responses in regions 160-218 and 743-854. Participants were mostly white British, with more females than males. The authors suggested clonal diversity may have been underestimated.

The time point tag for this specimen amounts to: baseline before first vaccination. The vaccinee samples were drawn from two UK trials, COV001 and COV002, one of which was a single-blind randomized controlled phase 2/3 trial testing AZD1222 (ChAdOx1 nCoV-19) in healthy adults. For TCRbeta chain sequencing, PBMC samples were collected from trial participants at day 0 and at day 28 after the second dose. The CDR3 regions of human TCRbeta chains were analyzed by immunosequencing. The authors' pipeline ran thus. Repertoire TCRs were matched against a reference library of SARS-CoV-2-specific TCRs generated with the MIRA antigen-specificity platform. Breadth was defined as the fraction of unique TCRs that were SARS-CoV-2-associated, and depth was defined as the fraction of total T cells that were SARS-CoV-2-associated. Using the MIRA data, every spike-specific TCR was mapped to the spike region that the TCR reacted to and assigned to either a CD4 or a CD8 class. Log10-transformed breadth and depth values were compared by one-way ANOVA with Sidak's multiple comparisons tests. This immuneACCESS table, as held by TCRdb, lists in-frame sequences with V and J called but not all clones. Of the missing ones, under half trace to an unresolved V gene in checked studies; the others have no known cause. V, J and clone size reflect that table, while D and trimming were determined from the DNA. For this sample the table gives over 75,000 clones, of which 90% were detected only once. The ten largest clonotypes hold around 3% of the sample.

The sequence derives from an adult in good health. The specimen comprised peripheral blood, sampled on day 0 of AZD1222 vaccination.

The CDR3 here reads CASSVQGTDTQYF. The DNA sequence is given as TGTGCCAGCTCAGTCCAGGGAACGGATACGCAGTATTTT. The rearrangement combines TRBV18 with TRBJ2-3; tentative D gene TRBD1, with 5 bases matching. In the germline V gene, CDR1 corresponds to KGHSH and CDR2 to LQKENI. A distance of 12 bases separates the germline ends of V and J, which lose 5 bases and 6 bases respectively. The CDR3 goes from the cysteine to the phenylalanine over 13 residues. Only the CDR3 part of the read is kept: 39 bases, read in frame from the first base.